This entry features one T cell receptor beta chain sequence. Antigen: not known. These data originate in a study of spatial heterogeneity in lung cancer. Study results and limitations: Expanded tumor TCRs that were ubiquitous appeared in blood more at resection than follow-up.

Every molecule of TCR cDNA had its own unique molecular identifier. TCRdb re-derived calls from the 5' RACE reads in MiXCR, one entry per CDR3 protein. The sample contains tens of thousands of distinct CDR3 sequences, 7.5% to 9% of which appear only once. V was pared by 0 bases and J by 2 bases, with 16 bases between. The CDR3 loop spans 17 amino acids. Looked up from germline, CDR1 is SGHDN and CDR2 is FVKESK. Time point reported: sample taken at primary tumor resection. Sequencing covered unsorted whole RNA taken from tumor, nontumor lung or frozen PBMC. There were around 72 donors, all of them untreated patients with early-stage non-small cell lung cancer.

The chain links TRBV14 to TRBJ2-5, with D uncertain. This clonotype originated in a female donor with early-stage non-small cell lung cancer. This material consisted of PBMCs, taken at surgery. The CDR3 coding sequence is TGTGCCAGCAGCCAAGATCGGACCGACCCCCGTCAAGAGACCCAGTACTTC. It yields the protein CASSQDRTDPRQETQYF.